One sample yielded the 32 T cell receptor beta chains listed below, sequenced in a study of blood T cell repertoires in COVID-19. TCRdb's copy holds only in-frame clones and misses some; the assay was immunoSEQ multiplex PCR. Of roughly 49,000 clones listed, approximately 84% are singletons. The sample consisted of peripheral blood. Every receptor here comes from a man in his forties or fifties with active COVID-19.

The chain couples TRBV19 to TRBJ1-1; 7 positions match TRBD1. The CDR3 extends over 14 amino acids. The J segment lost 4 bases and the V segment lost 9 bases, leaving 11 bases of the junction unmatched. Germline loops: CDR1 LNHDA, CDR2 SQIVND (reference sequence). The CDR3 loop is CASTTGKGRTEAFF. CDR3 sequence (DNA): TGTGCCAGCACGACAGGGAAGGGTCGCACTGAAGCTTTCTTT.

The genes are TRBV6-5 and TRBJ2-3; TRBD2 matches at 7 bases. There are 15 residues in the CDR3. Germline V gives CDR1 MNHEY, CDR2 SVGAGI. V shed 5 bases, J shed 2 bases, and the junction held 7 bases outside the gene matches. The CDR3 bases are TGTGCCAGCAGTCCCAGGACTAGTCCCACAGATACGCAGTATTTT. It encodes CASSPRTSPTDTQYF.

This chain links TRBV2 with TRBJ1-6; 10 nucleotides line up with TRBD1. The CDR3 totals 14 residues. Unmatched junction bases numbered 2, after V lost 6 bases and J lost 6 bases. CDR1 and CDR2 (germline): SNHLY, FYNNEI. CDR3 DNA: TGTGCCAGCAGCGGGACAGGGGTTAATTCACCCCTCCACTTT. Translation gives CASSGTGVNSPLHF. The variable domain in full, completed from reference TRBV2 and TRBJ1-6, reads EPEVTQTPSHQVTQMGQEVILRCVPISNHLYFYWYRQILGQKVEFLVSFYNNEISEKSEIFDDQFSVERPDGSNFTLKIRSTKLEDSAMYFCASSGTGVNSPLHFGNGTRLTVT.

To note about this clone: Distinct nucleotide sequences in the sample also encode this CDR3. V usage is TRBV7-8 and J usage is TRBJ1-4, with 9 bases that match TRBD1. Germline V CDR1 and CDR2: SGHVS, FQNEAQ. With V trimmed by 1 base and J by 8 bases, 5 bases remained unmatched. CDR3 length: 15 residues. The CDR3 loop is CASSLGGTGREKLFF. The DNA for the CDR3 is TGTGCCAGCAGCTTAGGAGGGACAGGGCGGGAAAAACTGTTTTTT.

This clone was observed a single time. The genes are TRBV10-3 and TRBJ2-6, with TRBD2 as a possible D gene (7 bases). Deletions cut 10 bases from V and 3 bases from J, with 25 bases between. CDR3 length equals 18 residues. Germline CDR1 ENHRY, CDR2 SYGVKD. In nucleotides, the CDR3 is TGTGCCAGCTCCGTAGGAGGGGGGGGGCTTAGTGGGGCCAACGTCCTGACTTTC. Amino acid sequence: CASSVGGGGLSGANVLTF.

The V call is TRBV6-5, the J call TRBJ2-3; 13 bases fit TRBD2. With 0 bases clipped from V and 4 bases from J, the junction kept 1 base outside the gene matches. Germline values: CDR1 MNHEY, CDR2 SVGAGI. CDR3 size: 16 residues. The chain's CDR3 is CASSYSTSGGPDTQYF. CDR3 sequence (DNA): TGTGCCAGCAGTTACTCGACTAGCGGGGGGCCAGATACGCAGTATTTT.

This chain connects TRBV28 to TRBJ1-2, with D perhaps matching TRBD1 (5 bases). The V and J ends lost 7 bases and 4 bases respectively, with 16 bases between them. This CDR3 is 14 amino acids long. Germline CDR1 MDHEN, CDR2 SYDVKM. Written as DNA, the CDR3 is TGTGCCAGCACCCTGGGGGGGTCGCGCTATGGCTACACCTTC. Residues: CASTLGGSRYGYTF.

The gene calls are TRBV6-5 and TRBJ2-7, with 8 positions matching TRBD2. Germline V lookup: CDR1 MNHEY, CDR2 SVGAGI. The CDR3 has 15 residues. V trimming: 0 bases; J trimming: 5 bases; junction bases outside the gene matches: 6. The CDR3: CASSYSSRGGNEQYF. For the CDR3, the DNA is TGTGCCAGCAGTTACTCGTCACGGGGGGGCAACGAGCAGTACTTC.

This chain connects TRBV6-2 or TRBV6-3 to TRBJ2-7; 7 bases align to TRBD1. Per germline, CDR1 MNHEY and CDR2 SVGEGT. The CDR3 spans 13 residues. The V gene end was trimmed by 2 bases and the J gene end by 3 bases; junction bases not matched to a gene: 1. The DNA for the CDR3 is TGTGCCAGCAGTTACGGGACAGTCTACGAGCAGTACTTC. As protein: CASSYGTVYEQYF.

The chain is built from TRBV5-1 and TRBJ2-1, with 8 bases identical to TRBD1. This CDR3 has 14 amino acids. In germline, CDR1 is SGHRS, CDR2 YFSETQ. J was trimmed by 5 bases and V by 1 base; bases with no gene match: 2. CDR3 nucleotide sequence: TGCGCCAGCAGCTTGCAGGGGGCCGACAATGAGCAGTTCTTC. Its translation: CASSLQGADNEQFF. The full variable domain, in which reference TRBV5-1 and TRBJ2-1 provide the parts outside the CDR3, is KAGVTQTPRYLIKTRGQQVTLSCSPISGHRSVSWYQQTPGQGLQFLFEYFSETQRNKGNFPGRFSGRQFSNSRSEMNVSTLELGDSALYLCASSLQGADNEQFFGPGTRLTVL.

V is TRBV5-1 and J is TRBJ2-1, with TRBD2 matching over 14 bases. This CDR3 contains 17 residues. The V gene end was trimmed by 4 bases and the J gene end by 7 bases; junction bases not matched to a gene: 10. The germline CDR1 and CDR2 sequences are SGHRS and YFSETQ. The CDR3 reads CASSPGLAGGRGNEQFF. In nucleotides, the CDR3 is TGCGCCAGCAGCCCCGGACTAGCGGGGGGTCGGGGAAATGAGCAGTTCTTC.

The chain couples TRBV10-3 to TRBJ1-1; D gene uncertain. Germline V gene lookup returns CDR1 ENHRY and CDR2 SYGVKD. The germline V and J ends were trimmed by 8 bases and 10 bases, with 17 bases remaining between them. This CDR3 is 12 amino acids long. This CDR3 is CAIGSGSSVAFF. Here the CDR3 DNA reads TGTGCCATCGGTTCGGGGTCCTCGGTAGCTTTCTTT.

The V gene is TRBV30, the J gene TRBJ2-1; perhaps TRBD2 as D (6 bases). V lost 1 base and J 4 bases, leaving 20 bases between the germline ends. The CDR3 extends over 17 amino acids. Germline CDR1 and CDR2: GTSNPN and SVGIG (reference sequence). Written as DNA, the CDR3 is TGTGCCTGGAGTGGCGGGAACTCCGGGGGTCCTTACAATGAGCAGTTCTTC. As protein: CAWSGGNSGGPYNEQFF.

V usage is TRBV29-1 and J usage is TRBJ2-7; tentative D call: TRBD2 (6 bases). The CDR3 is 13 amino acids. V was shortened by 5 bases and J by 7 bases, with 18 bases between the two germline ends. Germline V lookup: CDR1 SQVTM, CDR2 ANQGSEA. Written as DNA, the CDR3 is TGCAGCGTTCGGGACTCCTTAGCCCTGGAGCAGTACTTC. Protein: CSVRDSLALEQYF.

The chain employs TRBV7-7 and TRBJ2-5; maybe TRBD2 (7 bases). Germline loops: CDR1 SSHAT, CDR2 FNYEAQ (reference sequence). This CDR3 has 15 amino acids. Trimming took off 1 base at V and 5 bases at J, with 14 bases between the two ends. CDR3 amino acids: CASSLGAGAGETQYF. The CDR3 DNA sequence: TGTGCCAGCAGCTTAGGGGCGGGGGCAGGGGAGACCCAGTACTTC. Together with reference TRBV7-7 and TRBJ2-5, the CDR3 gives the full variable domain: GAGVSQSPRYKVTKRGQDVTLRCDPISSHATLYWYQQALGQGPEFLTYFNYEAQPDKSGLPSDRFSAERPEGSISTLTIQRTEQRDSAMYRCASSLGAGAGETQYFGPGTRLLVL.

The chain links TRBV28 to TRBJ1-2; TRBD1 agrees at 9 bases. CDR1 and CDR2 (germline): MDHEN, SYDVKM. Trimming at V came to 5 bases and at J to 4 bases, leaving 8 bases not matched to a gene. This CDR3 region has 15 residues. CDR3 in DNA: TGTGCCAGCAGTACAGGGGGCAGGATACCCTATGGCTACACCTTC. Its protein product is CASSTGGRIPYGYTF.

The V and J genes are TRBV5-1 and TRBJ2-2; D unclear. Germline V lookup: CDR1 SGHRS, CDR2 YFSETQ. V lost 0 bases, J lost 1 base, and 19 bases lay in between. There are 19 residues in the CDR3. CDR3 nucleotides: TGCGCCAGCAGCTTGGTTAATACGGGTCAGACCAAGAACACCGGGGAGCTGTTTTTT. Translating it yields CASSLVNTGQTKNTGELFF.

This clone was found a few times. The CDR3 nucleotides read TGTGCCAGCAGTTATCGAGGGATTGGCGGGGAGCTGTTTTTT. This sequence encodes CASSYRGIGGELFF. This chain links TRBV6-2 or TRBV6-3 with TRBJ2-2; tentative D call: TRBD2 (5 bases). CDR1 MNHEY and CDR2 SVGEGT come from the germline V gene. Deletions cut 3 bases from V and 7 bases from J, with 12 bases between. The CDR3 totals 14 residues.

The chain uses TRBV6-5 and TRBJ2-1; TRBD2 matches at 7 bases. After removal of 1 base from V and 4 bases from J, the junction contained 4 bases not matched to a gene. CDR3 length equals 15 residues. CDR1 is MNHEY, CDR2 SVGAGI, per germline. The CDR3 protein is CASSYWSGKYNEQFF. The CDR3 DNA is TGTGCCAGCAGTTACTGGAGCGGGAAGTACAATGAGCAGTTCTTC.

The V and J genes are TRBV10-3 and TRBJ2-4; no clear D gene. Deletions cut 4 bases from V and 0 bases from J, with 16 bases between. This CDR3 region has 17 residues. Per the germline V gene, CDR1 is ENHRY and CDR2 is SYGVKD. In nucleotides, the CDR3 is TGTGCCATCAGTGGTATCGAGCCCTATGGAGCCAAAAACATTCAGTACTTC. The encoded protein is CAISGIEPYGAKNIQYF.

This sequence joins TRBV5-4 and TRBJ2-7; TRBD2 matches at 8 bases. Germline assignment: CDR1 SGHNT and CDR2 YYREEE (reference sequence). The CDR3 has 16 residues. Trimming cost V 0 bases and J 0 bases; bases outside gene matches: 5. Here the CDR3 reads CASSLATGLGSYEQYF. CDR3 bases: TGTGCCAGCAGCTTGGCGACGGGACTAGGCTCCTACGAGCAGTACTTC.

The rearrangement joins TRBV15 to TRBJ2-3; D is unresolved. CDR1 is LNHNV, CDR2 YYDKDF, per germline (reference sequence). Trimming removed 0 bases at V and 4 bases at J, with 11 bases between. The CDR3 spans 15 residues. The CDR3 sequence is CATSRDRSLADTQYF. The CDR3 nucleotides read TGTGCCACCAGCAGAGATCGTAGCCTTGCAGATACGCAGTATTTT.

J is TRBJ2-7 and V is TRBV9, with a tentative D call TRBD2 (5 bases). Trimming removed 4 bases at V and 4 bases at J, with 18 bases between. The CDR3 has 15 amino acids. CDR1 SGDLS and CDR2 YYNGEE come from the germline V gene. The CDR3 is CASSLSAGTGYEQYF. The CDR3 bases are TGTGCCAGCAGCTTAAGCGCGGGTACGGGGTACGAGCAGTACTTC.

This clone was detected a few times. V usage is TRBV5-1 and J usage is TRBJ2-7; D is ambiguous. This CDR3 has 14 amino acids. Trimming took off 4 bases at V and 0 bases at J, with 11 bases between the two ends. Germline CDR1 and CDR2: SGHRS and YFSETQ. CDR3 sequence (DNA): TGCGCCAGCAGCCTGCAGGTGAGCTCCTACGAGCAGTACTTC. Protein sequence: CASSLQVSSYEQYF.

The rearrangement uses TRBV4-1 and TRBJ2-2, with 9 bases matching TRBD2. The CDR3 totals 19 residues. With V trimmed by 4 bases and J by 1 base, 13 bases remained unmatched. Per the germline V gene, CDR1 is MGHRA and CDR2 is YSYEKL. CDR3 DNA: TGCGCCAGCAGCCCGGTCGGGGTAGCGGGGGCCCTGAACACCGGGGAGCTGTTTTTT. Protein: CASSPVGVAGALNTGELFF.

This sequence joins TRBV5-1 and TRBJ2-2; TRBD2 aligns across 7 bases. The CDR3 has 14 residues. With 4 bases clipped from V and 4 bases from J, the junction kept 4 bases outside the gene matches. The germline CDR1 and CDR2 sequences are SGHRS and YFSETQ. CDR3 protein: CASSTPGGTGELFF. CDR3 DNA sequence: TGCGCCAGCAGCACACCGGGGGGCACCGGGGAGCTGTTTTTT. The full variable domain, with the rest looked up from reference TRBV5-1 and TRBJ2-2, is KAGVTQTPRYLIKTRGQQVTLSCSPISGHRSVSWYQQTPGQGLQFLFEYFSETQRNKGNFPGRFSGRQFSNSRSEMNVSTLELGDSALYLCASSTPGGTGELFFGEGSRLTVL.

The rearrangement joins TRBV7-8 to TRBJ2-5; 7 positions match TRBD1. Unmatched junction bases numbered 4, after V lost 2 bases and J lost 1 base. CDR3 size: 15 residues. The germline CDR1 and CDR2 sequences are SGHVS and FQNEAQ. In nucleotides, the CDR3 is TGTGCCAGCAGCTTAAACAGGGACAGCCAAGAGACCCAGTACTTC. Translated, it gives CASSLNRDSQETQYF.

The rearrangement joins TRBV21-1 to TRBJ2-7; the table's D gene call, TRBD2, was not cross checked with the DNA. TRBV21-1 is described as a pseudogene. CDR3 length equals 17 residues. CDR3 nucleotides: TGTGCCAGCAGCAAAGGTCAGTGGAGGCCGCGGAATTACGAGCAGTACTTC. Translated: CASSKGQWRPRNYEQYF.

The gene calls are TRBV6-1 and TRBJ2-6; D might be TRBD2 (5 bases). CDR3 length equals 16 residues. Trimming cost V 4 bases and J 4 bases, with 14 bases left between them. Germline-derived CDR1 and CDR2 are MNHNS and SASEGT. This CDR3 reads CASSAHLEAGANVLTF. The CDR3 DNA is TGTGCCAGCAGTGCCCACCTGGAGGCGGGGGCCAACGTCCTGACTTTC.

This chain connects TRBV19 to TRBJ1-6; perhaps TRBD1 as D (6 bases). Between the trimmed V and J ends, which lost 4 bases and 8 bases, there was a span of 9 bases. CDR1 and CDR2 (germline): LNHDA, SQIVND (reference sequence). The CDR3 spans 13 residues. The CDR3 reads CASSNRVDSPLHF. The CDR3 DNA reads TGTGCCAGTAGTAACAGGGTTGATTCACCCCTCCACTTT.

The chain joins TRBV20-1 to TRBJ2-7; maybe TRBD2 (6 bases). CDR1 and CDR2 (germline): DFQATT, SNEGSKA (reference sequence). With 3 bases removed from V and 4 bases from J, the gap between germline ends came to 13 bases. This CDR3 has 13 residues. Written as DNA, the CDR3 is TGCAGTGCTAGTATGGGACTTCTATACGAGCAGTACTTC. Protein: CSASMGLLYEQYF.

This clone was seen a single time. The CDR3 loop reads CASTSVGEKLFF. The CDR3 nucleotides read TGTGCCAGCACTAGCGTCGGAGAAAAACTGTTTTTT. The chain carries TRBV5-5 and TRBJ1-4; D uncertain. The CDR3 consists of 12 residues. In germline, CDR1 is SGHKS, CDR2 YYEKEE (reference sequence). Trimming removed 6 bases at V and 8 bases at J, with 11 bases between.